The 16 T cell receptor beta chains presented below share a single source sample, sequenced in a study of blood T cell repertoires in COVID-19. TCRdb's copy holds only in-frame clones and misses some; the assay was immunoSEQ multiplex PCR. This repertoire shows roughly 160,000 clones, 75% to 85% found once; its top ten account for less than 4%. The source material was PBMCs or T cells enriched from blood (not recorded which). Receptors originate from an older woman who had recovered from COVID-19.

This chain connects TRBV12-3 or TRBV12-4 to TRBJ1-5; 7 bases align to TRBD1. V gave up 5 bases and J gave up 7 bases; unmatched junction bases: 5. The CDR3 contains 13 residues. The CDR3 loop is CASSIQGYQPQHF. As DNA, the CDR3 is TGTGCCAGCAGTATACAGGGGTACCAGCCCCAGCATTTT.

The rearrangement links TRBV5-6 to TRBJ1-2; tentatively, D is TRBD1 (5 bases). Trimming removed 4 bases from V and 4 bases from J, with 11 bases in between. CDR1 SGHDT and CDR2 YYEEEE come from the germline V gene. The CDR3 loop spans 13 amino acids. Here the CDR3 reads CASSLRQRYGYTF. The CDR3 DNA follows: TGTGCCAGCAGCCTAAGACAGCGCTATGGCTACACCTTC.

This clone came up once. The chain joins TRBV5-1 to TRBJ1-1; perhaps TRBD1 as D (6 bases). V was trimmed by 0 bases and J by 4 bases, leaving 10 bases between them. Per the germline V gene, CDR1 is SGHRS and CDR2 is YFSETQ. CDR3 length equals 14 residues. CDR3 bases: TGCGCCAGCAGCTTGGCCTCAGGGGCCACTGAAGCTTTCTTT. Its translation: CASSLASGATEAFF. The variable domain in full, with the rest retrieved from reference TRBV5-1 and TRBJ1-1, is KAGVTQTPRYLIKTRGQQVTLSCSPISGHRSVSWYQQTPGQGLQFLFEYFSETQRNKGNFPGRFSGRQFSNSRSEMNVSTLELGDSALYLCASSLASGATEAFFGQGTRLTVV.

V gene TRBV5-4 combines with J gene TRBJ1-6, with 8 bases matching TRBD1. This CDR3 comprises 17 residues. V dropped 4 bases and J dropped 13; count of bases not matched to a gene: 19. CDR1 is SGHNT, CDR2 YYREEE, per germline (reference sequence). The DNA for the CDR3 is TGTGCCAGCAGCGCGTCTTCTACCGGGACAGGTACTTCCCCCCTCCACTTT. Its translation is CASSASSTGTGTSPLHF.

Worth noting for this clone: The sample contains more than one DNA sequence encoding this CDR3. The chain recombines TRBV29-1 with TRBJ1-2; D unclear. Trimming pared 4 bases from V and 5 bases from J, leaving 11 bases between. CDR3 size: 12 residues. Germline CDR1 reads SQVTM; CDR2 reads ANQGSEA. DNA of the CDR3: TGCAGCGTTGGGGCTCGGGAGTATGGCTACACCTTC. It encodes CSVGAREYGYTF.

The chain uses TRBV27 and TRBJ1-5; 10 positions agree with TRBD1. Germline V lookup: CDR1 MNHEY, CDR2 SMNVEV (reference sequence). After removal of 4 bases from V and 9 bases from J, the junction contained 6 bases not matched to a gene. The CDR3 spans 14 residues. The CDR3 DNA reads as TGTGCCAGCAGTTCAGGGACAGGGGAATGGCCCCAGCATTTT. As protein: CASSSGTGEWPQHF.

The J gene is TRBJ2-1, the V gene TRBV6-4, with TRBD2 matching over 8 bases. V gave up 4 bases and J gave up 4 bases; unmatched junction bases: 6. This CDR3 contains 15 residues. Germline values: CDR1 MRHNA, CDR2 SNTAGT. Here the CDR3 DNA reads TGTGCCAGCAGTGTTGCGGGGGGAACTTACAATGAGCAGTTCTTC. It translates to CASSVAGGTYNEQFF.

The J gene is TRBJ2-7, the V gene TRBV2, with a weak D call TRBD2 (6 bases). CDR3 length: 13 amino acids. Germline CDR1 and CDR2: SNHLY and FYNNEI. V lost 6 bases to trimming and J lost 2 bases, with 11 bases between them. This CDR3 reads CASRGGTAYEQYF. The CDR3 DNA follows: TGTGCCAGCAGGGGAGGTACCGCCTACGAGCAGTACTTC.

V gene TRBV19 combines with J gene TRBJ2-1; D is unclear. With 3 bases removed from V and 5 bases from J, the gap between germline ends came to 8 bases. The CDR3 consists of 13 residues. Germline CDR1 LNHDA, CDR2 SQIVND (reference sequence). The CDR3 here is CASSIFTNNEQFF. CDR3 DNA: TGTGCCAGTAGTATTTTCACAAACAATGAGCAGTTCTTC.

This clone has a handful of counts. The gene calls are TRBV11-2 and TRBJ2-1, with 8 bases that match TRBD2. CDR3 length equals 13 residues. Germline-derived CDR1 and CDR2 are SGHAT and FQNNGV. Trimming at V came to 3 bases and at J to 7 bases, leaving 2 bases not matched to a gene. The chain's CDR3 is CASSFPGGNEQFF. CDR3 coding DNA: TGTGCCAGCAGCTTTCCGGGGGGGAATGAGCAGTTCTTC.

J is TRBJ2-1 and V is TRBV30, with D possibly matching TRBD2 (5 bases). V lost 2 bases and J lost 10, with 12 bases in between. The germline gives CDR1 GTSNPN, CDR2 SVGIG (reference sequence). The CDR3 has 12 amino acids. The DNA for the CDR3 is TGTGCCTGGAGTTCTACTAGAAAGGAGCAGTTCTTC. Amino acids: CAWSSTRKEQFF.

This chain uses TRBV5-1 with TRBJ2-5; 7 bases line up with TRBD2. V gave up 4 bases and J gave up 4 bases; unmatched junction bases: 10. Germline V CDR1 and CDR2: SGHRS, YFSETQ. The CDR3 extends over 15 amino acids. The CDR3 loop is CASSIPGRGVETQYF. The CDR3 nucleotides are TGCGCCAGCAGCATTCCGGGACGGGGGGTAGAGACCCAGTACTTC.

The CDR3 reads CASRSLAGGRSDTQYF. For the CDR3, the DNA is TGTGCCAGTAGAAGTCTAGCGGGGGGGCGGTCAGATACGCAGTATTTT. This chain uses TRBV19 with TRBJ2-3, with 12 bases lining up with TRBD2. Germline lookup yields CDR1 LNHDA and CDR2 SQIVND (reference sequence). Losses at the gene ends were 6 bases for V and 4 bases for J; bases not matched to a gene: 8. The CDR3 is made up of 16 amino acids.

In this sample, this clone turned up many times. The chain employs TRBV3-1 (or the pseudogene TRBV3-2) and TRBJ2-7; possible D gene TRBD2, 5 bases. V was clipped by 3 bases and J by 2 bases, with 14 bases between them. The CDR3 has 15 amino acids. Germline loops: CDR1 LGHDT, CDR2 YNNKEL (reference sequence). DNA for the CDR3: TGTGCCAGCAGCCACGCTCGGACTTATCCCTACGAGCAGTACTTC. It yields the protein CASSHARTYPYEQYF.

CDR3 region: CASAGSGYYGYTF. Written as DNA, the CDR3 is TGTGCCAGCGCCGGATCAGGCTACTATGGCTACACCTTC. V is TRBV27 and J is TRBJ1-2; no definite D call. Trimming cost V 8 bases and J 3 bases, with 13 bases left between them. Per germline, CDR1 MNHEY and CDR2 SMNVEV (reference sequence). There are 13 residues in the CDR3.

The CDR3 DNA sequence: TGTGCCAGCAGCCGACGATTGGACAGGAGGAATCAGCCCCAGCATTTT. Translated, it gives CASSRRLDRRNQPQHF. The chain joins TRBV5-8 to TRBJ1-5; 7 bases are a match to TRBD1. Trimming removed 4 bases from V and 4 bases from J; junction bases left unmatched: 11. There are 16 residues in the CDR3. The V gene's germline CDR1 is SGHTS and CDR2 YDEGEE.